Listed here are 19 T cell receptor beta chains from one sample, sequenced in a study of CD8+CD57+ T cells in acquired aplastic anemia. CD8+CD57+ cell expansion, shown by flow cytometry, had occurred in the patients selected for sequencing. The study profiled TCR beta VDJ and CDR3 using genomic DNA as template. TCRdb ran MiXCR on the reads and lists one entry per CDR3 protein. The sample yields hundreds of thousands of distinct CDR3 sequences, under 40% seen once. Input material: sorted CD4+, CD8+, or CD8+CD57+ T cells (not recorded which) from PBMCs. These receptors came from a human donor with aplastic anemia.

With respect to this clonotype: At one boundary the junction diverges from the germline segment, which might be a read error. The rearrangement joins TRBV4-3 to TRBJ2-2; 9 bases fit TRBD1. Germline V gives CDR1 LGHNA, CDR2 YSLEER. This CDR3 is built from 18 residues. The CDR3: CASSQQTGTGIISGELVF. CDR3 in DNA: TGCGCCAGCAGCCAACAAACCGGGACAGGGATCATTTCGGGGGAGCTGGTTTTT.

The chain carries TRBV11-2 and TRBJ1-1, with D unresolved. There are 16 residues in the CDR3. V was cut by 4 bases and J by 3 bases, with 18 bases left in between. The germline V gene encodes CDR1 SGHAT and CDR2 FQNNGV. CDR3 residues: CASSSRHSPKDTEAFF. In DNA, the CDR3 is TGTGCCAGCAGCTCAAGACATTCCCCGAAGGACACTGAAGCTTTCTTT.

Concerning this clonotype itself: A clone one base away is much larger, so this may be a read error. The chain carries TRBV7-2 and TRBJ1-5; perhaps TRBD1 as D (6 bases). The CDR3 consists of 14 residues. Germline CDR1 is SGHTA and CDR2 is FQGNSA. Deletions cut 2 bases from V and 5 bases from J, with 10 bases between. DNA of the CDR3: TGTGCCAGCAGCTTAACAGGGTACGATCAGCCCCAGCATTTT. Translating it yields CASSLTGYDQPQHF.

This chain links TRBV12-3 or TRBV12-4 with TRBJ1-3, with 9 bases lining up with TRBD1. The CDR3 has 17 residues. The trim removed 5 bases at V and 2 bases at J, leaving 10 bases unmatched. The CDR3 coding sequence is TGTGCCAGCAGTCCCTACCCGGGACAGGGCACTGGAAACACCATATATTTT. Protein: CASSPYPGQGTGNTIYF.

V usage is TRBV2 and J usage is TRBJ2-2; D call uncertain. The CDR3 has 15 amino acids. V was pared by 5 bases and J by 3 bases, with 13 bases between. Germline CDR1 is SNHLY and CDR2 is FYNNEI. The CDR3 loop is CASSPLLAHTGELFF. In DNA, the CDR3 is TGTGCCAGCAGTCCGCTATTAGCCCACACCGGGGAGCTGTTTTTT.

The rearrangement uses TRBV20-1 and TRBJ2-3; 8 bases fit TRBD2. The CDR3 totals 14 residues. In germline, CDR1 is DFQATT, CDR2 SNEGSKA (reference sequence). The trim removed 5 bases at V and 6 bases at J, leaving 10 bases unmatched. CDR3: CSAPPSGRSDTQYF. In nucleotides, the CDR3 is TGCAGTGCTCCCCCAAGCGGGAGATCGGATACGCAGTATTTT.

This clonotype was observed once. The chain has TRBV20-1 and TRBJ2-1; 12 bases are a match to TRBD2. Trimming took 4 bases from V and 9 from J; bases not matched to a gene: 4. The CDR3 contains 13 residues. Germline assignment: CDR1 DFQATT and CDR2 SNEGSKA (reference sequence). CDR3 DNA sequence: TGCAGTGCTACTAAGACTAGCGGGAGTGAGCAGTTCTTC. Protein: CSATKTSGSEQFF.

The V and J genes are TRBV9 and TRBJ2-3; 10 bases map to TRBD2. V lost 3 bases and J lost 4; bases outside the gene matches: 5. From germline, CDR1 is SGDLS and CDR2 YYNGEE. The CDR3 spans 15 residues. CDR3 bases: TGTGCCAGCAGCGCCGGACTAGCGGTCCCAGATACGCAGTATTTT. Its protein is CASSAGLAVPDTQYF.

At least ten counts were recorded for this clonotype. This chain uses TRBV2 with TRBJ1-6; D gene ambiguous. Looked up from germline, CDR1 is SNHLY and CDR2 is FYNNEI. This CDR3 is built from 12 residues. V was shortened by 7 bases and J by 7 bases, with 8 bases between the two germline ends. CDR3 sequence: CASTQMNSPLHF. CDR3 DNA: TGTGCCAGCACCCAGATGAATTCACCCCTCCACTTT. Filled out from reference TRBV2 and TRBJ1-6, the complete variable domain reads EPEVTQTPSHQVTQMGQEVILRCVPISNHLYFYWYRQILGQKVEFLVSFYNNEISEKSEIFDDQFSVERPDGSNFTLKIRSTKLEDSAMYFCASTQMNSPLHFGNGTRLTVT.

CDR3 DNA sequence: TGTGCCTGGACAAAGACAGGGAATAATCAGCCCCAGCATTTT. It translates to CAWTKTGNNQPQHF. This chain connects TRBV30 to TRBJ1-5; 7 bases align to TRBD1. There are 14 residues in the CDR3. Germline CDR1 reads GTSNPN; CDR2 reads SVGIG (reference sequence). Trimming removed 4 bases from V and 4 bases from J; junction bases left unmatched: 7.

This clonotype was counted many times. The chain recombines TRBV2 with TRBJ1-6; 7 bases line up with TRBD1. This CDR3 is 15 amino acids long. The germline V gene encodes CDR1 SNHLY and CDR2 FYNNEI. V was pared by 7 bases and J by 6 bases, with 9 bases of the junction left unmatched. Here the CDR3 reads CASTQTGQPNSPLHF. CDR3 in DNA: TGTGCCAGCACCCAGACGGGACAGCCTAATTCACCCCTCCACTTT.

There are a few counts of this clonotype. V usage is TRBV20-1 and J usage is TRBJ1-2; D remains unclear. Germline V gene data show CDR1 as DFQATT and CDR2 as SNEGSKA (reference sequence). V was pared by 3 bases and J by 4 bases, with 12 bases between. This CDR3 has 13 residues. CDR3 in DNA: TGCAGTGCTAGTTTGCCGATTCTCTATGGCTACACCTTC. It specifies CSASLPILYGYTF.

The V and J genes are TRBV5-1 and TRBJ2-7; 8 positions agree with TRBD2. Looked up from germline, CDR1 is SGHRS and CDR2 is YFSETQ. This CDR3 comprises 15 residues. V lost 0 bases and J lost 2; bases outside the gene matches: 4. CDR3 region: CASSLGAGATYEQYF. The CDR3 DNA is TGCGCCAGCAGCTTGGGAGCGGGGGCTACCTACGAGCAGTACTTC.

This clonotype was seen a handful of times. The gene calls are TRBV20-1 and TRBJ2-1, with a tentative D call TRBD2 (6 bases). Germline CDR1 reads DFQATT; CDR2 reads SNEGSKA (reference sequence). Trimming took off 4 bases at V and 2 bases at J, with 12 bases between the two ends. This CDR3 contains 14 residues. The CDR3 is CSATSSEAYNEQFF. CDR3 nucleotide sequence: TGCAGTGCTACGTCTAGCGAGGCCTACAATGAGCAGTTCTTC.

This clonotype was recorded many times. The chain has TRBV10-1 and TRBJ2-1; tentatively, D is TRBD1 or TRBD2 (6 bases each). Trimming left V 4 bases short and J 4 bases short, with 11 bases between. This CDR3 spans 14 amino acids. In germline, CDR1 is WNHNN, CDR2 SYGVQD (reference sequence). CDR3 sequence reads: CASSGAGTYNEQFF. The CDR3 DNA reads TGCGCCAGCAGTGGGGCGGGGACATACAATGAGCAGTTCTTC.

This clonotype was seen only a few times. The J gene is TRBJ1-6, the V gene TRBV12-3 or TRBV12-4; 10 bases are a match to TRBD1. The trim removed 7 bases at V and 7 bases at J, leaving 7 bases unmatched. The CDR3 spans 15 residues. CDR3 amino acids: CASNTGQGGNSPLHF. CDR3 nucleotide sequence: TGTGCCAGCAACACTGGACAGGGGGGGAATTCACCCCTCCACTTT.

The chain links TRBV2 to TRBJ2-7; a weak D match, TRBD1 (5 bases). The CDR3 sequence is 14 residues long. The germline V gene encodes CDR1 SNHLY and CDR2 FYNNEI. Between the trimmed V and J ends, which lost 6 bases and 6 bases, there was a span of 18 bases. Written as DNA, the CDR3 is TGTGCCAGCAGAGAACCGAGTACAGGCCCCGAGCAGTACTTC. Translation gives CASREPSTGPEQYF.

In its sample, this clonotype was seen once. The chain carries TRBV20-1 and TRBJ2-2, with D hard to call. This CDR3 spans 15 amino acids. V dropped 5 bases and J dropped 2 bases, with 15 bases sitting between them. Germline-derived CDR1 and CDR2 are DFQATT and SNEGSKA (reference sequence). In DNA, the CDR3 is TGCAGTGCTTCGGACCCTCTAGATAACACCGGGGAGCTGTTTTTT. It is translated as CSASDPLDNTGELFF.

This clonotype was picked up many times. This chain uses TRBV15 with TRBJ2-7, with a weak D call TRBD2 (5 bases). V lost 1 base to trimming and J lost 0 bases, with 13 bases between them. CDR3 length: 16 amino acids. CDR1 is LNHNV, CDR2 YYDKDF, per germline (reference sequence). The CDR3 reads CATSRVATASSYEQYF. CDR3 in DNA: TGTGCCACCAGCAGAGTAGCGACGGCCAGCTCCTACGAGCAGTACTTC.